Shown below are 10 T cell receptor beta chains from a single sample sequenced in a study of CD8 T cells in Susac syndrome. Reverse transcription of 0.5 to 1 ug RNA was performed with random hexamers. TCRdb reprocessed the immunoSEQ multiplex PCR reads via MiXCR and lists one record per CDR3 protein. Altogether about 210,000 distinct CDR3 sequences are present, roughly 95% being singletons, with the ten largest covering approximately 0.1%. The sample comprised CD4+ T cells from PBMCs. The receptors were gathered from a human donor in good health.

The V gene is TRBV29-1, the J gene TRBJ2-3, with no clear D. The CDR3 extends over 12 amino acids. V lost 4 bases, J lost 5 bases, and 10 bases lay in between. The germline V gene encodes CDR1 SQVTM and CDR2 ANQGSEA. The CDR3 loop is CSVVAAGDTQYF. DNA for the CDR3: TGCAGCGTTGTTGCTGCCGGAGATACGCAGTATTTT.

The V gene is TRBV5-1, the J gene TRBJ1-2; 7 bases map to TRBD1. This CDR3 has 14 residues. Trimming took 4 bases from V and 6 from J; bases not matched to a gene: 9. Germline lookup yields CDR1 SGHRS and CDR2 YFSETQ. CDR3 loop: CASSIGQEKDGYTF. The CDR3 DNA is TGCGCCAGCAGCATAGGACAGGAGAAAGATGGCTACACCTTC.

J is TRBJ2-2 and V is TRBV30; the match to TRBD2 covers 10 bases. The CDR3 is made up of 17 amino acids. The ends lost 2 bases at V and 2 bases at J; junction bases unmatched: 8. Per germline, CDR1 GTSNPN and CDR2 SVGIG (reference sequence). The CDR3 coding sequence is TGTGCCTGGAGTAAGGGGAGGACTAGCGGTAACACCGGGGAGCTGTTTTTT. This sequence encodes CAWSKGRTSGNTGELFF. Full variable domain (outside the CDR3, taken from reference TRBV30 and TRBJ2-2): SQTIHQWPATLVQPVGSPLSLECTVEGTSNPNLYWYRQAAGRGLQLLFYSVGIGQISSEVPQNLSASRPQDRQFILSSKKLLLSDSGFYLCAWSKGRTSGNTGELFFGEGSRLTVL.

The chain carries TRBV10-3 and TRBJ1-2; D not certain. Germline CDR1 reads ENHRY; CDR2 reads SYGVKD. V gave up 0 bases and J gave up 0 bases, with 14 bases separating them. This CDR3 spans 17 amino acids. CDR3 loop: CAISESIHEDSNYGYTF. In DNA, the CDR3 is TGTGCCATCAGTGAGTCGATCCACGAGGACTCTAACTATGGCTACACCTTC.

The genes are TRBV9 and TRBJ2-1; TRBD1 is a possible D gene (6 bases). Trimming took off 4 bases at V and 10 bases at J, with 12 bases between the two ends. Per germline, CDR1 SGDLS and CDR2 YYNGEE. CDR3 length: 12 amino acids. CDR3 amino acids: CASSPQGMEQFF. Written as DNA, the CDR3 is TGTGCCAGCAGCCCTCAGGGGATGGAGCAGTTCTTC. Combining the CDR3 with reference TRBV9 and TRBJ2-1 gives the whole variable domain DSGVTQTPKHLITATGQRVTLRCSPRSGDLSVYWYQQSLDQGLQFLIQYYNGEERAKGNILERFSAQQFPDLHSELNLSSLELGDSALYFCASSPQGMEQFFGPGTRLTVL.

This chain connects TRBV27 to TRBJ2-2; the match to TRBD1 covers 9 bases. V lost 5 bases and J lost 6; bases outside the gene matches: 7. Germline V gene data show CDR1 as MNHEY and CDR2 as SMNVEV (reference sequence). The CDR3 sequence is 15 residues long. CDR3 sequence reads: CASSIGDREAGELFF. The CDR3 DNA is TGTGCCAGCAGTATAGGGGACAGGGAAGCCGGGGAGCTGTTTTTT.

The chain uses TRBV30 and TRBJ2-6; D is unresolved. The CDR3 is 14 amino acids. CDR1 GTSNPN and CDR2 SVGIG come from the germline V gene (reference sequence). Trimming took off 7 bases at V and 0 bases at J, with 10 bases between the two ends. CDR3 DNA sequence: TGTGCCTCGGAACACCGCTCTGGGGCCAACGTCCTGACTTTC. Its protein is CASEHRSGANVLTF.

V usage is TRBV20-1 and J usage is TRBJ2-5, with D perhaps being TRBD1 or TRBD2 (6 bases each). Trimming stripped 5 bases from V and 5 bases from J, with 18 bases between. The CDR3 covers 14 residues. Germline V lookup: CDR1 DFQATT, CDR2 SNEGSKA (reference sequence). The CDR3 region is CSAPGGGSLETQYF. In DNA, the CDR3 is TGCAGTGCTCCCGGGGGCGGTTCGTTGGAGACCCAGTACTTC.

V gene TRBV20-1 combines with J gene TRBJ2-7, with a tentative D call TRBD2 (7 bases). CDR1 and CDR2 from the germline V gene are DFQATT and SNEGSKA (reference sequence). V shed 1 base and J shed 4 bases, with 17 bases lying between them. This CDR3 has 15 residues. CDR3 in amino acids: CSARVGGPGGYEQYV. The DNA of the CDR3 is TGCAGTGCTAGAGTAGGGGGGCCCGGGGGGTACGAGCAGTACGTC.

The chain uses TRBV20-1 and TRBJ2-5; possibly TRBD1 for D (6 bases). CDR3 length: 12 amino acids. Germline CDR1 reads DFQATT; CDR2 reads SNEGSKA (reference sequence). V was pared by 6 bases and J by 5 bases, with 13 bases between. This chain's CDR3 is CSAPDRRETQYF. CDR3 bases: TGCAGTGCACCCGACAGGCGGGAGACCCAGTACTTC.